The 27 T cell receptor beta chains in this list originate from one sample, sequenced in a study of blood T cells in healthy people across ages. Using a J-beta primer mix together with a sample-barcoded 5' primer, a second PCR was run for 7 to 11 cycles. One entry per CDR3 protein, called by TCRdb with MiXCR from the 5' RACE reads. The data contain about 570,000 distinct CDR3 sequences, 27% of them singletons. Material: blood. The receptors were gathered from a woman in her 70s in good health.

The CDR3 here is CASLRGGLAGELFF. CDR3 bases: TGTGCCAGCTTGCGGGGGGGCCTCGCCGGGGAGCTGTTTTTT. The rearrangement links TRBV7-9 to TRBJ2-2; 9 nucleotides match TRBD2. Germline V CDR1 and CDR2: SEHNR, FQNEAQ (reference sequence). The V gene end was trimmed by 8 bases and the J gene end by 6 bases; junction bases not matched to a gene: 7. This CDR3 has 14 residues.

This rearrangement joins TRBV29-1 to TRBJ2-4; perhaps D is TRBD1 or TRBD2 (5 bases each). V shed 0 bases and J shed 15 bases, with 18 bases lying between them. The CDR3 contains 13 residues. Per the germline V gene, CDR1 is SQVTM and CDR2 is ANQGSEA. The DNA of the CDR3 is TGCAGCGTTGAAGATCGCTACCATCGGGGACGGTACTTC. This sequence encodes CSVEDRYHRGRYF.

This clonotype turned up a few times. V and J are TRBV4-3 and TRBJ2-1; no clear D gene. TRBJ2-5 explains the end of the DNA better; the J call may be wrong. CDR1 is LGHNA and CDR2 is YSLEER in the germline V gene. There are 14 residues in the CDR3. CDR3 sequence: CASSQEAVSSSQYF. CDR3 in DNA: TGCGCCAGCAGCCAAGAGGCTGTTTCCTCGTCCCAGTACTTC.

This sequence joins TRBV7-9 and TRBJ1-2; TRBD1 might be the D (6 bases). CDR3 length equals 14 residues. Trimming removed 5 bases from V and 5 bases from J, with 15 bases in between. CDR1 is SEHNR and CDR2 is FQNEAQ in the germline V gene (reference sequence). The CDR3 is CASSPLTGDYGYTF. The CDR3 nucleotides read TGTGCCAGCAGCCCCTTGACAGGAGATTATGGCTACACCTTC.

This chain joins TRBV29-1 and TRBJ1-5; 8 nucleotides line up with TRBD1. The V segment lost 4 bases and the J segment 4 bases; nucleotides outside the gene matches: 6. The length of the CDR3 is 14 residues. Germline V lookup: CDR1 SQVTM, CDR2 ANQGSEA. Written as DNA, the CDR3 is TGCAGCGTTGCTGGACAGGGTCCTAATCAGCCCCAGCATTTT. It is translated as CSVAGQGPNQPQHF. The full variable domain, in which reference TRBV29-1 and TRBJ1-5 provide the parts outside the CDR3, is SAVISQKPSRDICQRGTSLTIQCQVDSQVTMMFWYRQQPGQSLTLIATANQGSEATYESGFVIDKFPISRPNLTFSTLTVSNMSPEDSSIYLCSVAGQGPNQPQHFGDGTRLSIL.

This rearrangement joins TRBV7-2 to TRBJ2-4; D is unclear. The germline V gene has CDR1 SGHTA and CDR2 FQGNSA. The CDR3 has 14 residues. Trimming removed 0 bases at V and 3 bases at J, with 6 bases between. The CDR3 DNA sequence: TGTGCCAGCAGCTTAGCTGGCAGCAAAAACATTCAGTACTTC. This gives the protein CASSLAGSKNIQYF.

The chain links TRBV7-8 to TRBJ2-3; possibly TRBD2 for D (5 bases). Looked up from germline, CDR1 is SGHVS and CDR2 is FQNEAQ. The CDR3 covers 14 residues. Between the trimmed V and J ends, which lost 5 bases and 2 bases, there was a span of 11 bases. CDR3 sequence (DNA): TGTGCCAGCAGCCCTCTCGGGGACACAGATACGCAGTATTTT. Amino acids: CASSPLGDTDTQYF.

This chain connects TRBV7-2 to TRBJ1-2; D possibly corresponds to TRBD1 (6 bases). Germline CDR1 reads SGHTA; CDR2 reads FQGNSA. The ends were cut back, 6 bases at V and 7 bases at J, with 15 bases in the middle. The CDR3 length is 13 residues. The CDR3 DNA sequence: TGTGCCAGCAGGTCGACAGGAATCTCTGGCTACACCTTC. Protein: CASRSTGISGYTF.

The chain uses TRBV20-1 and TRBJ1-1, with 8 bases aligning to TRBD1. The CDR3 has 16 residues. Unmatched junction bases numbered 12, after V lost 3 bases and J lost 3 bases. Germline loops: CDR1 DFQATT, CDR2 SNEGSKA (reference sequence). In DNA form, the CDR3 reads TGCAGTGCTAGTCCCACGAACGGACAGGGAGACACTGAAGCTTTCTTT. This sequence encodes CSASPTNGQGDTEAFF.

This clonotype was seen a handful of times. V usage is TRBV10-3 and J usage is TRBJ2-4; 8 positions match TRBD2. There are 15 residues in the CDR3. Germline CDR1 is ENHRY and CDR2 is SYGVKD. The junction had 2 bases not matched to a gene; V was cut back by 0 bases and J by 4 bases. The CDR3 loop reads CAISESGGAKNIQYF. The CDR3 bases are TGTGCCATCAGTGAGTCCGGGGGGGCGAAAAACATTCAGTACTTC.

This clonotype was seen ten or more times. J is TRBJ1-2 and V is TRBV29-1; possibly TRBD1 for D (6 bases). This CDR3 has 12 amino acids. Trimming pared 5 bases from V and 4 bases from J, leaving 11 bases between. Germline loops: CDR1 SQVTM, CDR2 ANQGSEA. CDR3: CSVSGQLYGYTF. The CDR3 nucleotides are TGCAGCGTTAGCGGACAGCTCTATGGCTACACCTTC.

This clonotype showed up just a few times. This chain joins TRBV12-3 or TRBV12-4 and TRBJ2-5; 7 bases are a match to TRBD1. This CDR3 is built from 15 residues. V trimming: 5 bases; J trimming: 8 bases; junction bases outside the gene matches: 14. The CDR3, as DNA: TGTGCCAGCAGTCCACAAGGGACAGCCCAGAATACCCAGTACTTC. It codes for CASSPQGTAQNTQYF.

This chain links TRBV14 with TRBJ2-1, with 8 bases fitting TRBD2. The CDR3 spans 17 residues. CDR1 and CDR2 from the germline V gene are SGHDN and FVKESK. The trim removed 0 bases at V and 7 bases at J, leaving 11 bases unmatched. The CDR3 reads CASSQEPGLGVHNEQFF. CDR3 DNA: TGTGCCAGCAGCCAAGAACCGGGACTAGGGGTTCATAATGAGCAGTTCTTC.

This clonotype has a handful of counts. DNA for the CDR3: TGTGCCAGCAGTTCTTGGTACGGACAGGGGTTGCCTGAAGCTTTCTTT. It translates to CASSSWYGQGLPEAFF. The gene calls are TRBV6-6 and TRBJ1-1, with 9 bases aligning to TRBD1. V dropped 4 bases and J dropped 6; count of bases not matched to a gene: 12. Germline V lookup: CDR1 MNHNY, CDR2 SVGAGI (reference sequence). The CDR3 consists of 16 residues.

This rearrangement joins TRBV9 to TRBJ2-5; D is tentatively TRBD1 or TRBD2 (7 bases each). The ends were cut back, 4 bases at V and 5 bases at J, with 15 bases in the middle. Germline V gives CDR1 SGDLS, CDR2 YYNGEE. The CDR3 sequence is 14 residues long. DNA of the CDR3: TGTGCCAGCAGCTCAGGGGGGGGGACTGAGACCCAGTACTTC. Translated, it gives CASSSGGGTETQYF.

The chain carries TRBV10-3 and TRBJ1-2; D is unclear. The CDR3 runs 12 residues. In germline, CDR1 is ENHRY, CDR2 SYGVKD. Trimming stripped 3 bases from V and 4 bases from J, with 6 bases between. The CDR3 DNA reads TGTGCCATCAGTGAACAGTCCTATGGCTACACCTTC. Protein sequence: CAISEQSYGYTF.

In this sample, this clonotype turned up a few times. The chain is built from TRBV6-2 or TRBV6-3 and TRBJ2-5; the match to TRBD2 covers 8 bases. Germline V gene data show CDR1 as MNHEY and CDR2 as SVGEGT. J lost 3 bases, V lost 3 bases, and 6 bases had no gene match. There are 15 residues in the CDR3. The CDR3 sequence: CASSYRLSGEETQYF. The CDR3 nucleotides are TGTGCCAGCAGTTATCGTCTTAGCGGGGAAGAGACCCAGTACTTC.

There are a few counts of this clonotype. This chain links TRBV9 with TRBJ2-2, with TRBD1 matching 7 bases. The V segment lost 3 bases and the J segment 3 bases; nucleotides outside the gene matches: 5. Germline CDR1 reads SGDLS; CDR2 reads YYNGEE. The CDR3 is 15 amino acids. The CDR3 sequence: CASSARDRDTGELFF. The CDR3 DNA follows: TGTGCCAGCAGCGCGCGCGACAGGGACACCGGGGAGCTGTTTTTT.

The V and J genes are TRBV27 and TRBJ1-1, with 9 positions matching TRBD1. This CDR3 comprises 16 residues. Trimming removed 1 base from V and 4 bases from J; junction bases left unmatched: 7. CDR1 MNHEY and CDR2 SMNVEV come from the germline V gene (reference sequence). CDR3 in amino acids: CASSLYIQGAGTEAFF. Written as DNA, the CDR3 is TGTGCCAGCAGTTTATATATACAGGGGGCCGGCACTGAAGCTTTCTTT.

Only a few counts were recorded for this clonotype. V is TRBV18 and J is TRBJ2-5; D is unresolved. The ends were cut back, 5 bases at V and 3 bases at J, with 10 bases in the middle. Germline-derived CDR1 and CDR2 are KGHSH and LQKENI. There are 13 residues in the CDR3. This chain's CDR3 is CASSINGKETQYF. CDR3 in DNA: TGTGCCAGCTCAATCAACGGAAAAGAGACCCAGTACTTC.

The rearrangement uses TRBV3-1 and TRBJ2-2; no definite D call. The CDR3 runs to 15 residues. The V end lost 4 bases, the J end lost 5 bases, and 14 bases lay between the germline ends. Per the germline V gene, CDR1 is LGHDT and CDR2 is YNNKEL (reference sequence). This chain's CDR3 is CASSPGVGSTGELFF. The CDR3, as DNA: TGTGCCAGCAGCCCCGGAGTAGGATCGACCGGGGAGCTGTTTTTT.

V and J are TRBV24-1 and TRBJ2-5; D may match TRBD1 or TRBD2 (6 bases each). Matching the DNA end better, TRBJ2-7 makes the J call doubtful. This CDR3 comprises 13 residues. The germline CDR1 and CDR2 sequences are KGHDR and SFDVKD. The CDR3 DNA follows: TGTGCCACCAGTGGGAGGGGGACCTACGAGCAGTACTTC. Translating it yields CATSGRGTYEQYF.

This clonotype appeared a few times. J is TRBJ2-4 and V is TRBV25-1, with D perhaps TRBD2 (5 bases). CDR3 length: 15 amino acids. Germline lookup yields CDR1 MGHDK and CDR2 SYGVNS. Trimming shortened V by 1 base and J by 9 bases, and 16 bases separated the two germline ends. The CDR3 DNA follows: TGTGCCAGCAGTGAATCCCGGACTGGGGATATCATTCAGTACTTC. Residues: CASSESRTGDIIQYF.

The rearrangement uses TRBV7-9 and TRBJ2-1; D is unclear. There are 13 residues in the CDR3. V lost 9 bases to trimming and J lost 6 bases, with 15 bases between them. Germline V lookup: CDR1 SEHNR, CDR2 FQNEAQ (reference sequence). Here the CDR3 reads CASSPLYTNEQFF. The CDR3 DNA reads TGTGCCAGTTCACCTCTTTACACCAATGAGCAGTTCTTC.

The rearrangement uses TRBV6-2 or TRBV6-3 and TRBJ1-2; TRBD1 might be the D (5 bases). Germline lookup yields CDR1 MNHEY and CDR2 SVGEGT. The CDR3 is 14 residues long. The V end lost 1 base, the J end lost 5 bases, and 11 bases lay between the germline ends. The CDR3 sequence: CASSYLGGTYGYTF. In nucleotides, the CDR3 is TGTGCCAGCAGTTACTTGGGAGGGACGTATGGCTACACCTTC.

This chain joins TRBV4-2 and TRBJ2-3; 7 bases are shared with TRBD2. The CDR3 runs 16 residues. V shed 1 base, J shed 2 bases, and the junction held 6 bases outside the gene matches. Germline V CDR1 and CDR2: LGHNA, YNFKEQ. The CDR3 region is CASSQGTLADTDTQYF. CDR3 bases: TGTGCCAGCAGCCAAGGGACGCTAGCGGACACAGATACGCAGTATTTT.

This clonotype occurred a few times. The genes are TRBV9 and TRBJ1-3; the D is unclear. In germline, CDR1 is SGDLS, CDR2 YYNGEE. Trimming pared 7 bases from V and 0 bases from J, leaving 20 bases between. This CDR3 is built from 17 residues. This chain's CDR3 is CASPLTRQRHSGNTIYF. The CDR3, as DNA: TGTGCCAGCCCCCTTACTCGGCAGCGCCACTCTGGAAACACCATATATTTT.